This entry lists 21 T cell receptor beta chains sequenced from one sample in a study of cytomegalovirus exposure and HLA in healthy donors. Libraries were prepared by immunoSEQ multiplex PCR; TCRdb keeps only in-frame clonotypes and omits some of them. Of 150,000 to 200,000 clones listed, roughly nine tenths were seen once; the top ten hold 5% to 7%. The sequenced sample was PBMCs. The receptors were sampled from a woman in her 30s in good health and CMV-seronegative.

In this sample, this clone turned up once. The chain recombines TRBV27 with TRBJ1-1; tentatively, D is TRBD1 (5 bases). This CDR3 has 14 amino acids. The V and J ends lost 3 bases and 4 bases respectively, with 12 bases between them. In germline, CDR1 is MNHEY, CDR2 SMNVEV (reference sequence). Written as DNA, the CDR3 is TGTGCCAGCAGTTTGACGGGGGGAGGCACTGAAGCTTTCTTT. Residues: CASSLTGGGTEAFF.

Note on this clone: This sample also contains other DNA sequences that code for the same CDR3. V usage is TRBV11-3 and J usage is TRBJ2-1, with D unresolved. This CDR3 is built from 12 residues. Trimming stripped 3 bases from V and 4 bases from J, with 4 bases between. Germline V lookup: CDR1 SGHNT, CDR2 YENEEA. CDR3 sequence (DNA): TGTGCCAGCAGCTTGGGGTACAATGAGCAGTTCTTC. It codes for CASSLGYNEQFF.

The rearrangement joins TRBV6-1 to TRBJ2-7; a weak D match, TRBD1 (5 bases). This CDR3 comprises 14 residues. The V and J ends lost 5 bases and 4 bases respectively, with 15 bases between them. CDR1 is MNHNS and CDR2 is SASEGT in the germline V gene. CDR3 region: CASSQQERWYEQYF. CDR3 sequence (DNA): TGTGCCAGCAGTCAACAGGAGCGATGGTACGAGCAGTACTTC.

The chain uses TRBV27 and TRBJ1-1; D is possibly TRBD1 (6 bases). The CDR3 is 14 amino acids. The germline CDR1 and CDR2 sequences are MNHEY and SMNVEV (reference sequence). V lost 5 bases to trimming and J lost 1 base, with 11 bases between them. The CDR3 region is CASSILQGNTEAFF. The CDR3, as DNA: TGTGCCAGCAGTATACTACAGGGGAACACTGAAGCTTTCTTT.

The chain has TRBV6-5 and TRBJ2-2; D not resolved. CDR3 length: 13 amino acids. CDR1 and CDR2 from the germline V gene are MNHEY and SVGAGI. V lost 5 bases and J lost 5, with 9 bases in between. CDR3 sequence (DNA): TGTGCCAGCAGTCCCCCGCGGACCGGGGAGCTGTTTTTT. This translates into CASSPPRTGELFF.

CDR3: CASMLGPGSTGELFF. CDR3 DNA sequence: TGTGCCAGCATGCTCGGCCCGGGGAGCACCGGGGAGCTGTTTTTT. V and J are TRBV6-1 and TRBJ2-2; possibly TRBD2 for D (5 bases). Germline CDR1 MNHNS, CDR2 SASEGT. This CDR3 is built from 15 residues. V was clipped by 7 bases and J by 4 bases, with 16 bases between them.

V and J are TRBV27 and TRBJ2-7, with a possible D match to TRBD2 (6 bases). This CDR3 contains 14 residues. Germline V lookup: CDR1 MNHEY, CDR2 SMNVEV (reference sequence). V was shortened by 6 bases and J by 5 bases, with 17 bases between the two germline ends. The CDR3 protein is CASSRSGGDHEQYF. The CDR3 DNA reads TGTGCCAGCAGCCGCTCGGGCGGGGACCACGAGCAGTACTTC.

The chain carries TRBV15 and TRBJ2-7; TRBD2 matches 9 bases. V lost 0 bases to trimming and J lost 1 base; unmatched junction nucleotides: 7. Germline CDR1 is LNHNV and CDR2 is YYDKDF (reference sequence). The CDR3 is 17 residues long. The CDR3 sequence: CATSRDYGTSSSYEQYF. In DNA form, the CDR3 reads TGTGCCACCAGCAGAGATTACGGGACTAGCTCTTCCTACGAGCAGTACTTC.

This chain links TRBV6-6 with TRBJ1-5, with unresolved D. Germline V gene sequence: CDR1 MNHNY, CDR2 SVGAGI (reference sequence). The CDR3 is made up of 14 amino acids. Trimming removed 0 bases at V and 4 bases at J, with 7 bases between. The DNA for the CDR3 is TGTGCCAGCAGTTACTCCGGAGTGAATCAGCCCCAGCATTTT. Translated, it gives CASSYSGVNQPQHF.

V gene TRBV30 combines with J gene TRBJ2-7; 8 bases map to TRBD2. The CDR3 covers 14 residues. V lost 4 bases to trimming and J lost 2 bases; unmatched junction nucleotides: 7. Per germline, CDR1 GTSNPN and CDR2 SVGIG (reference sequence). The CDR3 DNA is TGTGCCTGGACCCGAACTAGCGGCCCCTACGAGCAGTACTTC. It is translated as CAWTRTSGPYEQYF.

The chain combines TRBV29-1 with TRBJ2-7, with 10 bases matching TRBD2. Germline V CDR1 and CDR2: SQVTM, ANQGSEA. The CDR3 loop spans 14 amino acids. The V segment lost 7 bases and the J segment 0 bases; nucleotides outside the gene matches: 6. The chain's CDR3 is CSALASGGSYEQYF. The CDR3 DNA sequence: TGCAGCGCACTAGCTAGCGGGGGCTCCTACGAGCAGTACTTC.

The V and J genes are TRBV27 and TRBJ2-7; 10 bases align to TRBD1. Looked up from germline, CDR1 is MNHEY and CDR2 is SMNVEV (reference sequence). The length of the CDR3 is 16 residues. J lost 4 bases, V lost 6 bases, and 12 bases had no gene match. As DNA, the CDR3 is TGTGCCAGCAGGAAACCTCTGACAGGGGGCGTTTACGAGCAGTACTTC. It yields the protein CASRKPLTGGVYEQYF.

The chain couples TRBV11-2 to TRBJ1-1, with D unresolved. V was pared by 6 bases and J by 1 base, with 9 bases between. Looked up from germline, CDR1 is SGHAT and CDR2 is FQNNGV. CDR3 length equals 13 residues. Here the CDR3 DNA reads TGTGCCAGCAGGTTGGGGAGGAACACTGAAGCTTTCTTT. Translating gives CASRLGRNTEAFF.

This rearrangement joins TRBV28 to TRBJ2-7, with 10 positions matching TRBD1. CDR3 length equals 13 residues. The germline V gene encodes CDR1 MDHEN and CDR2 SYDVKM. V dropped 6 bases and J dropped 2; count of bases not matched to a gene: 1. CDR3 sequence (DNA): TGTGCCAGCAGGGGGACAGGGGCCTACGAGCAGTACTTC. Protein: CASRGTGAYEQYF.

This clone was recorded a few times. This same CDR3 is encoded by further DNA sequences in the sample. This chain links TRBV5-4 with TRBJ2-7; 11 bases agree with TRBD1. CDR3 length: 13 residues. CDR1 is SGHNT, CDR2 YYREEE, per germline (reference sequence). V gave up 4 bases and J gave up 4 bases; unmatched junction bases: 1. CDR3 protein: CASSRDRGYEQYF. The CDR3 region has the DNA TGTGCCAGCAGCCGGGACAGGGGGTACGAGCAGTACTTC.

This rearrangement joins TRBV30 to TRBJ2-1, with 10 nucleotides matching TRBD2. The CDR3 is 12 residues long. CDR1 GTSNPN and CDR2 SVGIG come from the germline V gene (reference sequence). The junction had 6 bases not matched to a gene; V was cut back by 3 bases and J by 13 bases. CDR3 bases: TGTGCCTGGAGGCGGACTAGCGGAGTTCAGTTCTTC. Amino acids: CAWRRTSGVQFF.

This clone was seen only once. V usage is TRBV4-3 and J usage is TRBJ2-1, with 11 bases that match TRBD2. The CDR3 extends over 17 amino acids. Germline V lookup: CDR1 LGHNA, CDR2 YSLEER. The V segment lost 1 base and the J segment 5 bases; nucleotides outside the gene matches: 7. CDR3 sequence: CASSQVVGLAGNNEQFF. As DNA, the CDR3 is TGCGCCAGCAGCCAAGTAGTCGGACTAGCGGGCAACAATGAGCAGTTCTTC.

The chain couples TRBV4-2 to TRBJ1-3; the match to TRBD1 covers 10 bases. Trimming removed 0 bases from V and 4 bases from J; junction bases left unmatched: 3. The CDR3 covers 16 residues. Germline V gene sequence: CDR1 LGHNA, CDR2 YNFKEQ. This CDR3 is CASSQEGTGAGNTIYF. As DNA, the CDR3 is TGTGCCAGCAGCCAAGAGGGGACAGGGGCGGGAAACACCATATATTTT.

The chain has TRBV5-5 and TRBJ2-1, with 9 bases fitting TRBD1. Losses at the gene ends were 4 bases for V and 10 bases for J; bases not matched to a gene: 15. Germline CDR1 reads SGHKS; CDR2 reads YYEKEE (reference sequence). This CDR3 comprises 16 residues. Here the CDR3 reads CASSPRTGELYGEQFF. In DNA, the CDR3 is TGTGCCAGCAGCCCCAGGACAGGGGAACTTTATGGGGAGCAGTTCTTC.

J is TRBJ2-6 and V is TRBV30; the D is unclear. V lost 1 base to trimming and J lost 4 bases, with 8 bases between them. The germline gives CDR1 GTSNPN, CDR2 SVGIG (reference sequence). This CDR3 region has 14 residues. The CDR3 DNA follows: TGTGCCTGGAGTGCCTCTGGCGGGGCCAACGTCCTGACTTTC. It is translated as CAWSASGGANVLTF.

This chain connects TRBV15 to TRBJ1-1; D possibly corresponds to TRBD1 (5 bases). Germline V gene sequence: CDR1 LNHNV, CDR2 YYDKDF (reference sequence). This CDR3 has 15 amino acids. V shed 0 bases and J shed 0 bases, with 8 bases lying between them. The CDR3 coding sequence is TGTGCCACCAGCAGAGAAATGACAGTGAACACTGAAGCTTTCTTT. Translated, it gives CATSREMTVNTEAFF. Based on the CDR3 plus reference TRBV15 and TRBJ1-1, the full variable domain is DAMVIQNPRYQVTQFGKPVTLSCSQTLNHNVMYWYQQKSSQAPKLLFHYYDKDFNNEADTPDNFQSRRPNTSFCFLDIRSPGLGDTAMYLCATSREMTVNTEAFFGQGTRLTVV.